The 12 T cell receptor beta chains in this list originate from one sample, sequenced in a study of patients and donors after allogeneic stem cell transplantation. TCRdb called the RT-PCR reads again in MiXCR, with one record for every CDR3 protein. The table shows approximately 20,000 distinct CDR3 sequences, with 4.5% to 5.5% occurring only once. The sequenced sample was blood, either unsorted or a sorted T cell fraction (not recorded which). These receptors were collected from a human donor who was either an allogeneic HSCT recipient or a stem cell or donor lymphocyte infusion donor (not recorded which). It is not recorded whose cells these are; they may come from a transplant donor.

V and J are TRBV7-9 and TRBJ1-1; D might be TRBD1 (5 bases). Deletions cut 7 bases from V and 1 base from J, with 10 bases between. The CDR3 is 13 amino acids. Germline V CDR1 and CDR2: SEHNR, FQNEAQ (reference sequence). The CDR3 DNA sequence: TGTGCCAGCACCACAGGAGAGAACACTGAAGCTTTCTTT. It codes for CASTTGENTEAFF.

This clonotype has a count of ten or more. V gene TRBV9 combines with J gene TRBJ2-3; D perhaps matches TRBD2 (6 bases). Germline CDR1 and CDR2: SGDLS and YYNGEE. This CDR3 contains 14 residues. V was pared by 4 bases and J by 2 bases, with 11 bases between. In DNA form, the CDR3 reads TGTGCCAGCAGCTCCGGGGGACCCACAGATACGCAGTATTTT. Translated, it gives CASSSGGPTDTQYF.

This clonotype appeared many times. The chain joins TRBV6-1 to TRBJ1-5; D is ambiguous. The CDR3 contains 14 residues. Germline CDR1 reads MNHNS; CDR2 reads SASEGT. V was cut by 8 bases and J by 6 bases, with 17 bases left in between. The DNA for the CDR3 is TGTGCCAGCGGCGGCCGGGCCCTCCGTCAGCCCCAGCATTTT. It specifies CASGGRALRQPQHF.

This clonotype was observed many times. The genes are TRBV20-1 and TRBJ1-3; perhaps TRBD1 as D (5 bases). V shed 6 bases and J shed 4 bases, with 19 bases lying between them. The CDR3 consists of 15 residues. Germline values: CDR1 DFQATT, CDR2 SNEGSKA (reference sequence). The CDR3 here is CSAPSPGNGGNTIYF. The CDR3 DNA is TGCAGTGCCCCGAGCCCAGGGAATGGAGGAAACACCATATATTTT.

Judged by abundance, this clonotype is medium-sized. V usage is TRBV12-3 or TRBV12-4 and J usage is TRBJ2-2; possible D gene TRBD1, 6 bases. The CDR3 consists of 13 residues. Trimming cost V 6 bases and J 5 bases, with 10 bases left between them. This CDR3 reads CASSSQGTGELFF. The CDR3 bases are TGTGCCAGCAGCTCACAGGGTACCGGGGAGCTGTTTTTT.

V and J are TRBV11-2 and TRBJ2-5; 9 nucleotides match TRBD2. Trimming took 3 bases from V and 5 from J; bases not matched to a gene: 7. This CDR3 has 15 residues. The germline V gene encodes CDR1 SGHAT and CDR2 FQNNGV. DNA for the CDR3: TGTGCCAGCAGCTTCCCCCCCGCGGGAGGGGAGACCCAGTACTTC. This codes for CASSFPPAGGETQYF. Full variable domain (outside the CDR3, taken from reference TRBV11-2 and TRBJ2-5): EAGVAQSPRYKIIEKRQSVAFWCNPISGHATLYWYQQILGQGPKLLIQFQNNGVVDDSQLPKDRFSAERLKGVDSTLKIQPAKLEDSAVYLCASSFPPAGGETQYFGPGTRLLVL.

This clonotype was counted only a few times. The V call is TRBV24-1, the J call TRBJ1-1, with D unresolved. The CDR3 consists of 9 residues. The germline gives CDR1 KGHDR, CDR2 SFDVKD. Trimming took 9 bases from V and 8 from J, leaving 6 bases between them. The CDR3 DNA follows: TGTGCCACCCTGACCGAAGCTTTCTTT. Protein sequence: CATLTEAFF.

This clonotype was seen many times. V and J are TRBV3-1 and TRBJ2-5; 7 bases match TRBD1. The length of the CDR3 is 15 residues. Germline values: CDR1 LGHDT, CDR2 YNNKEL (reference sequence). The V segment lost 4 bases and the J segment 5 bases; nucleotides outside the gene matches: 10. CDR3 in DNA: TGTGCCAGCAGCCCCCGACAGGGAATATGGGAGACCCAGTACTTC. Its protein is CASSPRQGIWETQYF.

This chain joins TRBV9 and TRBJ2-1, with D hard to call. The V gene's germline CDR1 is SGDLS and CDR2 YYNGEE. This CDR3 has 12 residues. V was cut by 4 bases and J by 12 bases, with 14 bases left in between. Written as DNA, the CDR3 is TGTGCCAGCAGCCCTTCTAGTGCCCTGCAGTTCTTC. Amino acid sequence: CASSPSSALQFF.

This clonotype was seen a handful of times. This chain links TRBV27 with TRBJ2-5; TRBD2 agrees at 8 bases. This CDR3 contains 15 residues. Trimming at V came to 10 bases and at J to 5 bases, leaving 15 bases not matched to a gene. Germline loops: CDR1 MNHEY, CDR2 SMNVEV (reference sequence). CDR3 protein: CATGRAGGLSETQYF. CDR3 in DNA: TGTGCCACCGGTCGGGCGGGGGGCCTTTCTGAGACCCAGTACTTC.

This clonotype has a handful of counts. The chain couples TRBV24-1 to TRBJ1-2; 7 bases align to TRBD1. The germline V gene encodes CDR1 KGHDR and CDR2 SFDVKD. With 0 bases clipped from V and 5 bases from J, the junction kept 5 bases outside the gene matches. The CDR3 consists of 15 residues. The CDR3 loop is CATSDLRTGVYGYTF. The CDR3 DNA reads TGTGCCACCAGTGATTTGAGGACAGGAGTTTATGGCTACACCTTC.

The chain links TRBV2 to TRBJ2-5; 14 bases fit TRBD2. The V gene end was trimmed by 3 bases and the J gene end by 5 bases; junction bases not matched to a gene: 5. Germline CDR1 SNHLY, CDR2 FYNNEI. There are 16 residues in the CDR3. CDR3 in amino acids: CASSDGLAGGAETQYF. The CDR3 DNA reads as TGTGCCAGCAGTGACGGACTAGCGGGAGGCGCGGAGACCCAGTACTTC.